One sample yielded the 32 T cell receptor beta chains listed below, sequenced in a study of T cells after yellow fever vaccination. TCRdb re-derived calls from the 5' RACE reads in MiXCR, one entry per CDR3 protein. Of more than 450,000 distinct CDR3 sequences in the sample, around a fifth were seen once. This specimen was PBMCs, taken around 3 weeks after the first yellow fever vaccination. These receptors originate from a young man who received the YFV17D yellow fever vaccine.

This clonotype was seen only a few times. V usage is TRBV9 and J usage is TRBJ1-5; no reliable D call. The germline V and J ends were trimmed by 0 bases and 4 bases, with 8 bases remaining between them. Germline CDR1 and CDR2: SGDLS and YYNGEE. CDR3 length: 14 residues. In DNA form, the CDR3 reads TGTGCCAGCAGCGTAGCGCCCTTTAATCAGCCCCAGCATTTT. Its translation: CASSVAPFNQPQHF.

In this sample, this clonotype turned up a few times. V usage is TRBV4-3 and J usage is TRBJ2-3; D is possibly TRBD2 (6 bases). Per the germline V gene, CDR1 is LGHNA and CDR2 is YSLEER. The CDR3 loop spans 14 amino acids. The germline V and J ends were trimmed by 0 bases and 4 bases, with 8 bases remaining between them. The DNA for the CDR3 is TGCGCCAGCAGCCAAGATTGGGAGGCAGATACGCAGTATTTT. This sequence encodes CASSQDWEADTQYF.

The sample holds a few counts of this clonotype. The genes are TRBV4-3 and TRBJ2-5, with D unclear. Trimming took 2 bases from V and 5 from J, leaving 15 bases between them. The CDR3 runs to 15 residues. Germline V gives CDR1 LGHNA, CDR2 YSLEER. The CDR3 bases are TGCGCCAGCAGCCAAACCCCTTGGTTGTGGGAGACCCAGTACTTC. Translating it yields CASSQTPWLWETQYF.

V is TRBV4-1 and J is TRBJ1-2, with D perhaps matching TRBD1 (5 bases). CDR1 is MGHRA and CDR2 is YSYEKL in the germline V gene. The CDR3 is made up of 15 amino acids. V was pared by 5 bases and J by 4 bases, with 17 bases between. The CDR3 sequence is CASSSPAGTLYGYTF. The CDR3 coding sequence is TGCGCCAGCAGCTCCCCCGCTGGGACCCTCTATGGCTACACCTTC.

CDR3 sequence reads: CASSFHAPGEGGRTEAFF. DNA of the CDR3: TGCGCCAGCAGCTTCCACGCCCCGGGGGAGGGAGGGAGAACTGAAGCTTTCTTT. The rearrangement links TRBV5-1 to TRBJ1-1, with TRBD1 as a possible D gene (5 bases). Between the trimmed V and J ends, which lost 2 bases and 5 bases, there was a span of 25 bases. The CDR3 spans 18 residues. Germline V gene lookup returns CDR1 SGHRS and CDR2 YFSETQ.

The chain links TRBV6-5 to TRBJ1-5; D possibly corresponds to TRBD1 (5 bases). This CDR3 comprises 15 residues. V was shortened by 0 bases and J by 7 bases, with 13 bases between the two germline ends. Germline V lookup: CDR1 MNHEY, CDR2 SVGAGI. The CDR3: CASSYSAGARQPQHF. The CDR3 DNA follows: TGTGCCAGCAGTTACTCAGCCGGGGCCAGGCAGCCCCAGCATTTT.

Only a few counts were recorded for this clonotype. This rearrangement joins TRBV4-1 to TRBJ1-4; the match to TRBD1 covers 9 bases. Germline trimming cut 0 bases from V and 5 bases from J; bases unmatched to any gene: 4. CDR1 and CDR2 from the germline V gene are MGHRA and YSYEKL. The CDR3 spans 16 residues. CDR3 region: CASSQDWGQGNEKLFF. The CDR3 DNA reads as TGCGCCAGCAGCCAAGATTGGGGACAGGGAAATGAAAAACTGTTTTTT.

V usage is TRBV12-3 or TRBV12-4 and J usage is TRBJ1-2; D remains ambiguous. The CDR3 has 13 residues. The V end was cut by 5 bases, the J end by 4 bases, with 11 bases between. The CDR3 region is CASSPGLSYGYTF. Here the CDR3 DNA reads TGTGCCAGCAGTCCCGGACTTAGCTATGGCTACACCTTC.

This clonotype showed up just once. The chain links TRBV20-1 to TRBJ2-3; TRBD2 agrees at 9 bases. Unmatched junction bases numbered 3, after V lost 4 bases and J lost 4 bases. The germline V gene has CDR1 DFQATT and CDR2 SNEGSKA (reference sequence). The CDR3 is 13 amino acids. CDR3 in amino acids: CSAKAGGPDTQYF. The CDR3 DNA reads TGCAGTGCTAAAGCGGGGGGCCCAGATACGCAGTATTTT.

The V gene is TRBV5-6, the J gene TRBJ2-7; 7 nucleotides match TRBD1. The germline gives CDR1 SGHDT, CDR2 YYEEEE. This CDR3 region has 15 residues. J gave up 2 bases and V 2 bases, and 7 bases lay outside the gene matches. The chain's CDR3 is CASSLQDRVPYEQYV. The DNA of the CDR3 is TGTGCCAGCAGCTTACAAGACAGGGTACCCTACGAGCAGTACGTC.

This chain uses TRBV9 with TRBJ2-5, with 7 bases fitting TRBD2. The ends lost 4 bases at V and 0 bases at J; junction bases unmatched: 6. Germline V CDR1 and CDR2: SGDLS, YYNGEE. There are 15 residues in the CDR3. The CDR3 loop reads CASSSMTSNQETQYF. CDR3 bases: TGTGCCAGCAGCTCCATGACTAGCAACCAAGAGACCCAGTACTTC.

The table lists this clonotype with a few counts. The chain links TRBV7-2 to TRBJ2-1; D remains ambiguous. The V and J ends lost 5 bases and 0 bases respectively, with 11 bases between them. The CDR3 length is 15 residues. Germline V gene data show CDR1 as SGHTA and CDR2 as FQGNSA. The CDR3 bases are TGTGCCAGCAGCCCCCTTAAGAGCTCCTACAATGAGCAGTTCTTC. It specifies CASSPLKSSYNEQFF.

This clonotype was seen more than once but under ten times. V is TRBV15 and J is TRBJ1-4; D is uncertain. Trimming took 0 bases from V and 0 from J, leaving 11 bases between them. This CDR3 spans 17 amino acids. Germline V gene lookup returns CDR1 LNHNV and CDR2 YYDKDF (reference sequence). The CDR3 spells CATSRDGRVATNEKLFF. Here the CDR3 DNA reads TGTGCCACCAGCAGAGATGGACGGGTTGCAACTAATGAAAAACTGTTTTTT.

The chain employs TRBV7-2 and TRBJ2-3; 7 nucleotides align to TRBD2. Germline assignment: CDR1 SGHTA and CDR2 FQGNSA. The CDR3 has 14 residues. The J segment lost 4 bases and the V segment lost 7 bases, leaving 8 bases of the junction unmatched. CDR3 loop: CASNLGGGADTQYF. CDR3 sequence (DNA): TGTGCCAGCAATTTGGGGGGGGGTGCAGATACGCAGTATTTT. Supplemented by reference TRBV7-2 and TRBJ2-3, the full variable domain reads GAGVSQSPSNKVTEKGKDVELRCDPISGHTALYWYRQSLGQGLEFLIYFQGNSAPDKSGLPSDRFSAERTGGSVSTLTIQRTQQEDSAVYLCASNLGGGADTQYFGPGTRLTVL.

This chain links TRBV29-1 with TRBJ2-7; a weak D match, TRBD1 (5 bases). The CDR3 sequence is 14 residues long. The germline CDR1 and CDR2 sequences are SQVTM and ANQGSEA. V was trimmed by 1 base and J by 2 bases, leaving 12 bases between them. CDR3 sequence reads: CSVEVGIGAYEQYF. The CDR3 DNA is TGCAGCGTTGAAGTCGGCATAGGGGCCTACGAGCAGTACTTC.

J is TRBJ2-7 and V is TRBV18; D unresolved. This CDR3 has 13 residues. Looked up from germline, CDR1 is KGHSH and CDR2 is LQKENI. Trimming removed 6 bases from V and 5 bases from J, with 14 bases in between. In DNA form, the CDR3 reads TGTGCCAGCTCTTTAGGACCGGCGGACGAGCAGTACGTC. It specifies CASSLGPADEQYV.

CDR3 bases: TGCGCCAGCAGCCTGGGACAGGGTAAAGGCTCTGGAAACACCATATATTTT. Translation: CASSLGQGKGSGNTIYF. The chain employs TRBV5-1 and TRBJ1-3; 9 bases fit TRBD1. Per germline, CDR1 SGHRS and CDR2 YFSETQ. V lost 4 bases and J lost 0; bases outside the gene matches: 8. CDR3 length: 17 amino acids. The whole variable domain, remainder taken from reference TRBV5-1 and TRBJ1-3, is KAGVTQTPRYLIKTRGQQVTLSCSPISGHRSVSWYQQTPGQGLQFLFEYFSETQRNKGNFPGRFSGRQFSNSRSEMNVSTLELGDSALYLCASSLGQGKGSGNTIYFGEGSWLTVV.

Regarding this clonotype: One junction end does not reproduce the germline sequence, and a read error may be involved. The CDR3 reads CASSWDRASGGYERYF. CDR3 in DNA: TGTGCCAGCAGCTGGGACAGGGCAAGTGGCGGCTACGAGCGGTACTTC. The chain combines TRBV11-2 with TRBJ2-7; 9 bases match TRBD1. Germline V gene data show CDR1 as SGHAT and CDR2 as FQNNGV. The CDR3 runs 16 residues.

This chain's CDR3 is CASSRGDGPLTSNYGYTF. In DNA form, the CDR3 reads TGTGCCAGCAGCCGCGGAGACGGTCCGCTTACCTCTAACTATGGCTACACCTTC. J is TRBJ1-2 and V is TRBV4-2; D remains unclear. The V gene lost 4 bases and the J gene lost 0 bases, with 21 bases spanning the gap. The germline CDR1 and CDR2 sequences are LGHNA and YNFKEQ. The CDR3 extends over 18 amino acids.

The chain is built from TRBV5-5 and TRBJ1-2, with D possibly being TRBD1 (6 bases). Germline V lookup: CDR1 SGHKS, CDR2 YYEKEE (reference sequence). V was pared by 4 bases and J by 4 bases, with 17 bases between. This CDR3 is 15 amino acids long. The CDR3 sequence is CASSPRSGDGYGYTF. The DNA for the CDR3 is TGTGCCAGCAGCCCCCGGTCAGGGGATGGCTATGGCTACACCTTC.

This clonotype was picked up a small number of times. This chain links TRBV11-2 with TRBJ1-2; D is ambiguous. V lost 5 bases, J lost 8 bases, and 15 bases lay in between. Germline CDR1 and CDR2: SGHAT and FQNNGV. This CDR3 is built from 13 residues. In DNA, the CDR3 is TGTGCCAGCAGCCTGATTGGTAGCTCGGGCTACACCTTC. This gives the protein CASSLIGSSGYTF.

This clonotype was seen ten or more times. This chain connects TRBV29-1 to TRBJ1-1; no definite D call. The CDR3 is 11 amino acids. CDR1 is SQVTM, CDR2 ANQGSEA, per germline. Between the trimmed V and J ends, which lost 5 bases and 2 bases, there was a span of 6 bases. The CDR3 nucleotides read TGCAGCGTTCGGATTAACACTGAAGCTTTCTTT. It encodes CSVRINTEAFF.

J is TRBJ2-1 and V is TRBV5-4; 8 bases align to TRBD1. J lost 7 bases, V lost 4 bases, and 10 bases had no gene match. The CDR3 is made up of 15 amino acids. Germline V gives CDR1 SGHNT, CDR2 YYREEE (reference sequence). The chain's CDR3 is CASSPRTGNTNEQFF. The CDR3 coding sequence is TGTGCCAGCAGCCCCAGGACAGGGAATACGAATGAGCAGTTCTTC.

This clonotype occurred a few times. The chain has TRBV6-2 or TRBV6-3 and TRBJ2-3; no clear D. CDR3 length: 12 amino acids. The germline V gene has CDR1 MNHEY and CDR2 SVGEGT. V was shortened by 4 bases and J by 7 bases, with 9 bases between the two germline ends. Written as DNA, the CDR3 is TGTGCCAGCAGTTTCCTTGGAAATACGCAGTATTTT. It specifies CASSFLGNTQYF.

The chain joins TRBV2 to TRBJ2-5; D call uncertain. V was pared by 3 bases and J by 2 bases, with 10 bases between. The CDR3 covers 14 residues. Germline CDR1 reads SNHLY; CDR2 reads FYNNEI. The CDR3 bases are TGTGCCAGCAGTGATTTGGCCTTACAAGAGACCCAGTACTTC. Residues: CASSDLALQETQYF.

This chain uses TRBV24-1 with TRBJ1-1; TRBD1 agrees at 8 bases. The trim removed 5 bases at V and 3 bases at J, leaving 7 bases unmatched. The CDR3 covers 15 residues. CDR1 and CDR2 (germline): KGHDR, SFDVKD. This chain's CDR3 is CATSGGQGGDTEAFF. CDR3 bases: TGTGCCACCAGTGGTGGACAGGGCGGGGACACTGAAGCTTTCTTT.

The V gene is TRBV20-1, the J gene TRBJ2-1; 11 bases are a match to TRBD2. This CDR3 contains 16 residues. The V gene's germline CDR1 is DFQATT and CDR2 SNEGSKA (reference sequence). V lost 3 bases, J lost 2 bases, and 6 bases stayed unmatched. This CDR3 reads CSARASGGPTYNEQFF. CDR3 bases: TGCAGTGCTAGGGCTAGCGGGGGGCCCACCTACAATGAGCAGTTCTTC.

This clonotype occurred many times. The V gene is TRBV5-1, the J gene TRBJ2-5, with 7 positions matching TRBD1. Germline CDR1 and CDR2: SGHRS and YFSETQ. The CDR3 spans 14 residues. V lost 2 bases, J lost 5 bases, and 6 bases stayed unmatched. The CDR3 sequence: CASSFGRGYETQYF. The CDR3 coding sequence is TGCGCCAGCAGCTTTGGCAGGGGGTATGAGACCCAGTACTTC. Using reference TRBV5-1 and TRBJ2-5 for the parts outside the CDR3, the full variable domain is KAGVTQTPRYLIKTRGQQVTLSCSPISGHRSVSWYQQTPGQGLQFLFEYFSETQRNKGNFPGRFSGRQFSNSRSEMNVSTLELGDSALYLCASSFGRGYETQYFGPGTRLLVL.

This clonotype was detected only a few times. This chain links TRBV4-3 with TRBJ2-3; TRBD2 matches at 11 bases. The ends lost 0 bases at V and 6 bases at J; junction bases unmatched: 2. CDR3 length: 15 amino acids. Germline V lookup: CDR1 LGHNA, CDR2 YSLEER. CDR3 in amino acids: CASSQDPSGRDTQYF. Written as DNA, the CDR3 is TGCGCCAGCAGCCAAGATCCTAGCGGGAGGGATACGCAGTATTTT.

The genes are TRBV4-1 and TRBJ2-1; D ambiguous. CDR3 length: 15 amino acids. Trimming removed 0 bases from V and 0 bases from J, with 6 bases in between. Per the germline V gene, CDR1 is MGHRA and CDR2 is YSYEKL. The DNA for the CDR3 is TGCGCCAGCAGCCAAGATCCAGCCTCCTACAATGAGCAGTTCTTC. It codes for CASSQDPASYNEQFF.

This clonotype was seen only a few times. V and J are TRBV15 and TRBJ2-7; either TRBD1 or TRBD2 may fit D (6 bases each). The V gene lost 5 bases and the J gene lost 6 bases, with 20 bases spanning the gap. The CDR3 loop spans 15 amino acids. Germline CDR1 is LNHNV and CDR2 is YYDKDF (reference sequence). CDR3 sequence (DNA): TGTGCCACCAGCCCAAGGGGGGAAGGTGGGGGCGAGCAGTACGTC. Residues: CATSPRGEGGGEQYV.

The CDR3 DNA reads TGCGCCAGCAGCTTGGGTACGTTGGCAGGAGAGACCCAGTACTTC. Encoded protein: CASSLGTLAGETQYF. The rearrangement uses TRBV5-1 and TRBJ2-5; D remains ambiguous. The CDR3 is 15 residues long. Germline V gene sequence: CDR1 SGHRS, CDR2 YFSETQ. V was pared by 0 bases and J by 4 bases, with 13 bases between. Supplemented by reference TRBV5-1 and TRBJ2-5, the full variable domain reads KAGVTQTPRYLIKTRGQQVTLSCSPISGHRSVSWYQQTPGQGLQFLFEYFSETQRNKGNFPGRFSGRQFSNSRSEMNVSTLELGDSALYLCASSLGTLAGETQYFGPGTRLLVL.